These T cell receptor beta chains were read from a single sample in a study of cytotoxic CD8 clonotypes in ibrutinib-treated CLL. Clones were read by immunoSEQ multiplex PCR, and TCRdb kept only the in-frame ones, dropping some. This sample yields 300,000 to 400,000 clones, of which roughly 67% are seen a single time; roughly 6% belongs to the top ten. The material sequenced was PBMCs, taken after 36 months of ibrutinib treatment. The receptor set was obtained from a human donor with chronic lymphocytic leukemia. Each CDR3 is given with its conserved first and last residue. A D gene is named only where the DNA matches it firmly. Not all rows give a size; the values are once, few, many and, for expanded clones, a class.

abundance	v_gene	j_gene	d_gene	CDR3nt	CDR3aa
-	TRBV7-8	TRBJ1-5	TRBD1	TGTGCCAGCAGCTTCACAGGGGGCGCAGGGCAGCCCCAGCATTTT	CASSFTGGAGQPQHF
-	TRBV4-1	TRBJ2-6	-	TGCGCCAGCAGCCAAGAGAGGAGGGGGGCTGGGGCCAACGTCCTGACTTTC	CASSQERRGAGANVLTF
-	TRBV6-5	TRBJ2-7	TRBD1	TGTGCCAGCAGTTACTCACGCCAGGGGGCTAATGAGCAGTACTTC	CASSYSRQGANEQYF
-	TRBV6-6	TRBJ1-5	-	TGTGCCAGCAGACTACATAACGGGGAGGGGCAGCCCCAGCATTTT	CASRLHNGEGQPQHF
few	TRBV10-3	TRBJ2-2	-	TGTGCCATCAATGCTTACGGCGGGGAGCTGTTTTTT	CAINAYGGELFF
once	TRBV2	TRBJ2-7	TRBD1	TGTGCCAGCACCCGGGACAGCCTTAGCGCGGCCTACGAGCAGTACTTC	CASTRDSLSAAYEQYF
-	TRBV7-6	TRBJ2-5	-	TGTGCCAGCAGTCGTTGGCAGCGCCAAGAGACCCAGTACTTC	CASSRWQRQETQYF
few	TRBV5-1	TRBJ2-6	-	TGCGCCAGCAGCTTGGACCTCTCTGGGGCCAACGTCCTGACTTTC	CASSLDLSGANVLTF
few	TRBV18	TRBJ2-2	-	TGTGCCAGCTCACCAGTCGGCAGGACCGCGAACACCGGGGAGCTGTTTTTT	CASSPVGRTANTGELFF
once	TRBV9	TRBJ1-2	-	TGTGCCAGCAGCGTGGCCGGCAGCGGCTATGGCTACACCTTC	CASSVAGSGYGYTF
-	TRBV27	TRBJ1-2	-	TGTGCCAGCAGTTTAGGGGTCGGAGCTAACTATGGCTACACCTTC	CASSLGVGANYGYTF
-	TRBV9	TRBJ2-7	-	TGTGCCAGCAGCGTACCCCGTACCGGGGCTCATGAGCGGTACGAGCAGTACTTC	CASSVPRTGAHERYEQYF
-	TRBV19	TRBJ1-2	TRBD1	TGTGCCAGTGGGACAGGGGATGGCTACACCTTC	CASGTGDGYTF
few	TRBV10-1	TRBJ2-2	-	TGCGCCAGCAGTGACAGGGGCACCGGGGAGCTGTTTTTT	CASSDRGTGELFF
-	TRBV5-5	TRBJ2-2	-	TGTGCCAGCAGCTTTAGGCCCGGGGAGCTGTTTTTT	CASSFRPGELFF
-	TRBV6-5	TRBJ2-7	-	TGTGCCAGCATGCCAAGAAGGCTAGTAACCTACGAGCAGTACTTC	CASMPRRLVTYEQYF
few	TRBV6-6	TRBJ1-2	-	TGTGCCAGCAGTTACTCCGGGGCGGATGGCTACACCTTC	CASSYSGADGYTF
-	TRBV9	TRBJ1-1	TRBD1	TGTGCCAGCAGCGTAAAAGGGGGCGAGAACACTGAAGCTTTCTTT	CASSVKGGENTEAFF
-	TRBV27	TRBJ2-2	-	TGTGCCAGCAGTTTACGAGCCCCATTAAACACCGGGGAGCTGTTTTTT	CASSLRAPLNTGELFF
-	TRBV14	TRBJ2-7	TRBD1	TGTGCCAGCAGTCACTACAGGGGTACCGAGCAGTACTTC	CASSHYRGTEQYF
-	TRBV19	TRBJ2-2	-	TGTGCCAGCCTTACCCGGGGGACACCTAGCACCGGGGAGCTGTTTTTT	CASLTRGTPSTGELFF
once	TRBV19	TRBJ1-2	-	TGTGCCAGTAGCGCAGGGATATACTATGGCTACACCTTC	CASSAGIYYGYTF
-	TRBV6-1	TRBJ1-3	-	TGTGCCACAGCATGGGGCTTGAGCTCTGGAAACACCATATATTTT	CATAWGLSSGNTIYF
-	TRBV5-1	TRBJ2-5	TRBD2	TGCGCCAGCTCTAAACTAGCGGATCAAGAGACCCAGTACTTC	CASSKLADQETQYF
-	TRBV19	TRBJ2-7	TRBD1	TGTGCCAGTACCCGGACAGGGGGCCTCTCCTACGAGCAGTACTTC	CASTRTGGLSYEQYF
-	TRBV5-1	TRBJ1-1	-	TGCGCCAGCAGCTTGGCCAGGGACGACACTGAAGCTTTCTTT	CASSLARDDTEAFF
few	TRBV5-1	TRBJ1-2	-	TGCGCCAGCAGCCTGGTCGTAGGGGGGTTTAATGGCTACACCTTC	CASSLVVGGFNGYTF
-	TRBV7-2	TRBJ2-1	-	TGTGCCAGCAGGACAACCGGGGAGGATGAGCAGTTCTTC	CASRTTGEDEQFF
once	TRBV11-3	TRBJ2-7	TRBD1	TGTGCCAGCAGCTTAGACCCGGGACAGAGCCACGAGCAGTACTTC	CASSLDPGQSHEQYF
-	TRBV5-1	TRBJ1-4	-	TGCGCCAGCAGCTTGGGCCGCTTTCCCAGGGTTGGAGAAAAACTGTTTTTT	CASSLGRFPRVGEKLFF
-	TRBV28	TRBJ2-2	TRBD2	TGTGCCAGCAGTTTACGGTTTAGCGGGAGGAGGGCCGGGGAGCTGTTTTTT	CASSLRFSGRRAGELFF
-	TRBV6-6	TRBJ2-7	-	TGTGCCAGCAGTCTCTTCTCCTCCTACGAGCAGTACTTC	CASSLFSSYEQYF
-	TRBV11-3	TRBJ2-7	-	TGTGCCAGCAGCTTATCTTCGGGGAGCTCCTACGAGCAGTACTTC	CASSLSSGSSYEQYF
few	TRBV5-1	TRBJ2-3	TRBD2	TGCGCCAGCAGCTTGGAGCGGGGGGACACAGATACGCAGTATTTT	CASSLERGDTDTQYF
-	TRBV29-1	TRBJ2-7	TRBD2	TGCAGCGTTGAAGCAACCGGGACTACCAACTACGAGCAGTACTTC	CSVEATGTTNYEQYF
once	TRBV15	TRBJ1-2	-	TGTGCCACCAGCAGAGATAGGGGGGCGCGAGGCTACACCTTC	CATSRDRGARGYTF
-	TRBV27	TRBJ1-4	TRBD1	TGTGCCAGCAGTTTATATCCAGGGGGCGATAATGAAAAACTGTTTTTT	CASSLYPGGDNEKLFF
-	TRBV7-9	TRBJ2-7	-	TGTGCCAGCAGCTTAGTGGGGGGGCCGGACGAGCAGTACTTC	CASSLVGGPDEQYF
few	TRBV14	TRBJ2-7	-	TGTGCCAGCAGCCACCAATTCTACGAGCAGTACTTC	CASSHQFYEQYF
-	TRBV19	TRBJ1-5	-	TGTGCCAGTAGTATAAGTCGGAGCAATCAGCCCCAGCATTTT	CASSISRSNQPQHF
-	TRBV27	TRBJ2-7	TRBD2	TGTGCCAGCAGTTTATCGACGGGACTAGCCACTTGGGATACTTACGAGCAGTACTTC	CASSLSTGLATWDTYEQYF
-	TRBV4-1	TRBJ2-7	-	TGCGCCAGCAGCCAAGCACTAGTTTCCTACGAGCAGTACTTC	CASSQALVSYEQYF
-	TRBV28	TRBJ2-3	-	TGTGCCAGCAGCTTAGAGCGAGGGGCAGATACGCAGTATTTT	CASSLERGADTQYF
-	TRBV9	TRBJ2-1	-	TGTGCCAGCAGCGTAGAGGCCCAGACGCTTAATGAGCAGTTCTTC	CASSVEAQTLNEQFF
-	TRBV5-1	TRBJ2-7	-	TGCGCCAGCAGCTATAGGGGCGGCGACGAGCAGTACTTC	CASSYRGGDEQYF
-	TRBV7-9	TRBJ2-7	TRBD1	TGTGCCAGCAGCTTGTGGGACAGGGGGTTCTACGAGCAGTACTTC	CASSLWDRGFYEQYF
-	TRBV1	TRBJ2-7	-	TGCACCAGCAGCCGAAGGGTTAGGGGGCTTGAGCAGTACTTC	CTSSRRVRGLEQYF
-	TRBV6-6	TRBJ2-7	-	TGTGCCAGCAGTTCCGCTCCCTACGAGCAGTACTTC	CASSSAPYEQYF
-	TRBV7-2	TRBJ2-2	TRBD2	TGTGCCAGCAGCTTGACTAGCGGCGGGGAGCTGTTTTTT	CASSLTSGGELFF
few	TRBV7-9	TRBJ1-2	-	TGTGCCAGCAGCTTAATAGGGCCGAATGGCTACACCTTC	CASSLIGPNGYTF
-	TRBV5-6	TRBJ2-7	TRBD2	TGTGCCAGCACCGTTACCGGACTAGCGGTGATTCCTCAGTACTTC	CASTVTGLAVIPQYF
few	TRBV10-3	TRBJ1-2	-	TGTGCCATTCCGGCTGAGGACTATGGCTACACCTTC	CAIPAEDYGYTF
-	TRBV6-5	TRBJ2-7	-	TGTGCCAGCAGTTACTCAAACAGGGTTGAGCAGTACTTC	CASSYSNRVEQYF
-	TRBV10-3	TRBJ2-5	-	TGTGCCATCAGTGAAGTACAAGAGACCCAGTACTTC	CAISEVQETQYF
-	TRBV4-3	TRBJ2-3	-	TGCGCCAGCAGCCCCGAGGGCCGGGATACGCAGTATTTT	CASSPEGRDTQYF
-	TRBV15	TRBJ2-1	-	TGTGCCACCAGCAGAGATCTTAGCGGCAATGAGCAGTTCTTC	CATSRDLSGNEQFF
-	TRBV5-1	TRBJ2-3	-	TGCGCCAGCAGTAGCCGGGGAAGCACAGATACGCAGTATTTT	CASSSRGSTDTQYF
-	TRBV9	TRBJ1-1	-	TGTGCCAGCAGGGGAGGGGTTGGGGACACTGAAGCTTTCTTT	CASRGGVGDTEAFF
-	TRBV29-1	TRBJ2-7	-	TGCAGCGTTGTCCCGACCTCACTACCGTACGAGCAGTACTTC	CSVVPTSLPYEQYF
-	TRBV6-6	TRBJ2-7	-	TGTGCCAGCAGTTACCCCGGGGTCTTCTACGAGCAGTACTTC	CASSYPGVFYEQYF